This TCR beta chain was captured by sequencing in a study of molecular identifiers for immune sequencing clone quantification. Study details: In replicates, RNA taken from approximately 20,000 or 100,000 naive CD8 cells was divided five ways, and four portions underwent sequencing.

CDR1 is SQVTM and CDR2 is ANQGSEA in the germline V gene. This CDR3 is built from 13 residues. The V gene lost 4 bases and the J gene lost 8 bases, with 14 bases spanning the gap. From the PCR reads, TCRdb called clonotypes with MiXCR, one entry per CDR3 protein. The sample shows under 600,000 distinct CDR3 sequences, about a fifth of them seen only once. This clonotype occurred many times. The chain joins TRBV29-1 to TRBJ1-4; D might be TRBD1 (6 bases). Material: naive CD8+ T cells from blood, with Jurkat cell RNA spiked in. Subset defined: FACS-sorted CD8+CD4-CCR7+CD45RA+ naive T cells. The source of this sequence is a human donor in good health. Some libraries in this study had Jurkat cell RNA spiked in. The CDR3 spells CSVGRGAGEKLFF. The CDR3 DNA follows: TGCAGCGTTGGACGGGGGGCAGGGGAAAAACTGTTTTTT.